The text below deals with one T cell receptor (beta chain). The antigen is unknown. CDR3 length: 16 residues. V was pared by 4 bases and J by 3 bases, with 19 bases between. The V gene's germline CDR1 is SGHDT and CDR2 YYEEEE. The sample comes from a study of CD8 T cells in Susac syndrome. Study-level background: When their blood was taken, the Susac syndrome patients had either not yet had any therapy, were taking corticosteroids, or were taking intravenous immunoglobulin alone. Broader study findings: CD4+ T cell repertoires in Susac syndrome lacked clonal expansion.

It was with random hexamers that roughly 0.45 to 1 ug RNA was reverse transcribed. It was immunoSEQ multiplex PCR that amplified TCR beta CDR3 across 54 Vbeta and 13 Jbeta. TCRdb fed the immunoSEQ multiplex PCR reads into MiXCR, producing one record per CDR3 protein. Among over 150,000 distinct CDR3 sequences, 85% to 95% were seen once, and the ten largest hold 0.099%. The sequenced material came from CD4+ T cells from PBMCs. This receptor was taken from a human donor with Susac syndrome. The genes are TRBV5-6 and TRBJ1-2; a weak D match, TRBD1 (6 bases). The CDR3, as DNA: TGTGCCAGCAGCGAGGAAACACAGGGATGGGACTATGGCTACACCTTC. Translated, it gives CASSEETQGWDYGYTF.